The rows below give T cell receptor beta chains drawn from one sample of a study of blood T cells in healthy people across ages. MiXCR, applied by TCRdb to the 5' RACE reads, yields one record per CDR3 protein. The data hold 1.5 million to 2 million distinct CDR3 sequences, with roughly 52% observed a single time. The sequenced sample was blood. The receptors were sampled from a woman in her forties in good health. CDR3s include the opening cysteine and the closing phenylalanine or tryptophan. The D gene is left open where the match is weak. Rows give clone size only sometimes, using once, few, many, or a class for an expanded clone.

cdr3_aa: CASSTSGGSGANVLTF
cdr3_nt: TGTGCCAGCAGTACCTCAGGGGGTTCTGGGGCCAACGTCCTGACTTTC
j_call: TRBJ2-6
v_call: TRBV12-3/TRBV12-4
d_call: TRBD1
clone_size: few

cdr3_aa: CASSLEAFF
cdr3_nt: TGTGCCAGCAGTCTTGAAGCTTTCTTT
j_call: TRBJ1-1
v_call: TRBV28
d_call: NA
clone_size: NA

cdr3_aa: CAITNGNEQYF
cdr3_nt: TGTGCCATCACCAACGGAAACGAGCAGTACTTC
j_call: TRBJ2-7
v_call: TRBV10-3
d_call: NA
clone_size: once

cdr3_aa: CASRRGGTGANVLTF
cdr3_nt: TGTGCCAGCAGGAGGGGAGGGACAGGGGCCAACGTCCTGACTTTC
j_call: TRBJ2-6
v_call: TRBV6-5
d_call: NA
clone_size: NA

cdr3_aa: CASREMDVSSYNEQFF
cdr3_nt: TGTGCCAGCAGAGAAATGGACGTGAGCTCCTACAATGAGCAGTTCTTC
j_call: TRBJ2-1
v_call: TRBV6-2/TRBV6-3
d_call: NA
clone_size: NA

cdr3_aa: CSVEDVRQANYGYTF
cdr3_nt: TGCAGCGTTGAAGACGTTCGACAGGCTAACTATGGCTACACCTTC
j_call: TRBJ1-2
v_call: TRBV29-1
d_call: NA
clone_size: few

cdr3_aa: CASSTPTAPGANYGYTF
cdr3_nt: TGTGCCAGCAGTACGCCCACGGCCCCGGGGGCTAACTATGGCTACACCTTC
j_call: TRBJ1-2
v_call: TRBV28
d_call: NA
clone_size: once

cdr3_aa: CSARPGQGLNTEAFF
cdr3_nt: TGCAGTGCGAGACCGGGACAGGGGCTGAACACTGAAGCTTTCTTT
j_call: TRBJ1-1
v_call: TRBV20-1
d_call: TRBD1
clone_size: NA

cdr3_aa: CASSREPGQGHGYTF
cdr3_nt: TGTGCCAGCAGCCGGGAACCGGGACAGGGGCATGGCTACACCTTC
j_call: TRBJ1-2
v_call: TRBV4-2
d_call: TRBD1
clone_size: NA

cdr3_aa: CSASQLAGVAAQYF
cdr3_nt: TGCAGTGCTTCCCAACTAGCGGGCGTAGCAGCGCAGTACTTC
j_call: TRBJ2-5
v_call: TRBV20-1
d_call: TRBD2
clone_size: NA

cdr3_aa: CASTRRGYEQYF
cdr3_nt: TGTGCCAGCACTCGGCGGGGGTACGAGCAGTACTTC
j_call: TRBJ2-7
v_call: TRBV28
d_call: TRBD2
clone_size: NA

cdr3_aa: CASSLIGRTAANYGYTF
cdr3_nt: TGTGCCAGCAGCTTAATCGGACGAACGGCAGCTAACTATGGCTACACCTTC
j_call: TRBJ1-2
v_call: TRBV7-2
d_call: NA
clone_size: few

cdr3_aa: CAIRRLIANTGELFF
cdr3_nt: TGTGCCATCAGGAGGTTAATTGCGAACACCGGGGAGCTGTTTTTT
j_call: TRBJ2-2
v_call: TRBV10-3
d_call: NA
clone_size: NA

cdr3_aa: CASSYSGTGNQETQYF
cdr3_nt: TGTGCCAGCAGTTACTCGGGGACGGGAAATCAAGAGACCCAGTACTTC
j_call: TRBJ2-5
v_call: TRBV6-5
d_call: NA
clone_size: NA

cdr3_aa: CASSRQGAVGANVLTF
cdr3_nt: TGTGCCAGCAGTCGACAGGGGGCGGTCGGGGCCAACGTCCTGACTTTC
j_call: TRBJ2-6
v_call: TRBV11-2
d_call: TRBD1
clone_size: few

cdr3_aa: CASSNEPSGITPKETQYF
cdr3_nt: TGTGCCAGCAGTAATGAACCTAGCGGCATAACACCAAAAGAGACCCAGTACTTC
j_call: TRBJ2-5
v_call: TRBV12-3/TRBV12-4
d_call: TRBD2
clone_size: NA

cdr3_aa: CSARDSGTGAHNEQFF
cdr3_nt: TGCAGTGCTAGAGATTCCGGGACAGGGGCACACAATGAGCAGTTCTTC
j_call: TRBJ2-1
v_call: TRBV20-1
d_call: TRBD1
clone_size: NA

cdr3_aa: CASSPRLAGASYEQYF
cdr3_nt: TGTGCCAGCAGCCCCCGACTAGCGGGGGCCTCCTACGAGCAGTACTTC
j_call: TRBJ2-7
v_call: TRBV7-2
d_call: TRBD2
clone_size: NA

cdr3_aa: CSARMEGLLNYGYTF
cdr3_nt: TGCAGTGCTAGGATGGAGGGACTCCTTAACTATGGCTACACCTTC
j_call: TRBJ1-2
v_call: TRBV20-1
d_call: NA
clone_size: NA

cdr3_aa: CATSDFSRTRKETQYF
cdr3_nt: TGTGCCACCAGTGATTTTTCCCGGACCCGGAAAGAGACCCAGTACTTC
j_call: TRBJ2-5
v_call: TRBV24-1
d_call: NA
clone_size: NA

cdr3_aa: CATSGQDDGTGESSGANVLTF
cdr3_nt: TGTGCCACCAGCGGTCAGGATGACGGGACAGGCGAAAGCTCTGGGGCCAACGTCCTGACTTTC
j_call: TRBJ2-6
v_call: TRBV24-1
d_call: TRBD1
clone_size: NA

cdr3_aa: CASSPTPGTFTDTQYF
cdr3_nt: TGTGCCAGCAGCCCCACCCCCGGGACTTTTACAGATACGCAGTATTTT
j_call: TRBJ2-3
v_call: TRBV3-1
d_call: NA
clone_size: once